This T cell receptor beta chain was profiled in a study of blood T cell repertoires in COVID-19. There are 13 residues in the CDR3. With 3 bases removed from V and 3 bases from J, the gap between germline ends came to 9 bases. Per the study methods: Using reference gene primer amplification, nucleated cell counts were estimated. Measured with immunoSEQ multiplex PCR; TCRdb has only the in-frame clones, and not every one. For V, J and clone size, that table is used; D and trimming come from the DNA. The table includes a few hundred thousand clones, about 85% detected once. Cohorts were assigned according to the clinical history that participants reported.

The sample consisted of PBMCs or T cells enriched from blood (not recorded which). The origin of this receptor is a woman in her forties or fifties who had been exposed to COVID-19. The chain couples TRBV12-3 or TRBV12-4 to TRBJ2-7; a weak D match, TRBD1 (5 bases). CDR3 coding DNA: TGTGCCAGCAGTTTGGCAGGGTACTACGAGCAGTACTTC. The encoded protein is CASSLAGYYEQYF.